This T cell receptor beta chain emerged from a study of human T cells and chemical hapten exposure. Unique molecular identifiers were attached to individual cDNA molecules within the library. In TCRdb, the RACE reads were re-called with MiXCR into one record per CDR3 protein. The data contain around 70,000 distinct CDR3 sequences, around 10% of them singletons. This clonotype was counted a few times. The antigen is undetermined. Sample time point: patch test 3, about 24 weeks after DPC sensitization. Treatment described: therapeutic diphenylcyclopropenone sensitization with weekly scalp DPC. Patches went on only after blood had been drawn each time. Unfractionated whole blood was the source from which total RNA was extracted. Findings and limits, study-wide: PT1 expanded TCR numbers rose with patch test score.

J lost 6 bases, V lost 4 bases, and 9 bases had no gene match. The CDR3 has 16 amino acids. Per germline, CDR1 SGHRS and CDR2 YFSETQ. The chain couples TRBV5-1 to TRBJ2-2; 10 bases line up with TRBD2. This TCR was recovered from a woman aged 50 to 60 with alopecia areata. Some clones in this sample may be carry-over from other donors' samples. The sample here was whole blood, taken in connection with sensitization to the hapten diphenylcyclopropenone (DPC). CDR3 sequence: CASSELAGFGSGELFF. In DNA form, the CDR3 reads TGCGCCAGCAGCGAACTAGCGGGGTTTGGCTCCGGGGAGCTGTTTTTT.